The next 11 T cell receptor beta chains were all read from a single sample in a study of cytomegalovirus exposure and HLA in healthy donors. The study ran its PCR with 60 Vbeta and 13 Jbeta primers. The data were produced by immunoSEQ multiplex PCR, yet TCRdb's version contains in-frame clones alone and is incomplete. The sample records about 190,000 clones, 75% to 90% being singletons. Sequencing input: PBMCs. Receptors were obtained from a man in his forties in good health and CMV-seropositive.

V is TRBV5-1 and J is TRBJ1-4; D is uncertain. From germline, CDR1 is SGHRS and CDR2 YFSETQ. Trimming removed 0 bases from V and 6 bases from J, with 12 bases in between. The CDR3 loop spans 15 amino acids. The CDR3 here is CASSLERVGDEKLFF. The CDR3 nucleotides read TGCGCCAGCAGCTTGGAGAGGGTTGGGGATGAAAAACTGTTTTTT.

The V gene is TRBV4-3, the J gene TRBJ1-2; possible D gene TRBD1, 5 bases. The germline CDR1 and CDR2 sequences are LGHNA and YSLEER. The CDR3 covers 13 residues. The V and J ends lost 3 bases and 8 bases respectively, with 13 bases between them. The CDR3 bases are TGCGCCAGCAGCCATGGGGCAGGGTTCGGCTACACCTTC. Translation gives CASSHGAGFGYTF.

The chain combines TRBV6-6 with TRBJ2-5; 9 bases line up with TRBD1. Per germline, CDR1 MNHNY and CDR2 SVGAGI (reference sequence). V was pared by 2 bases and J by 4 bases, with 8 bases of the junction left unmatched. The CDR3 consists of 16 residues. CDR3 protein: CASSYANRGRGETQYF. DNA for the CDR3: TGTGCCAGCAGTTACGCAAACAGGGGGCGCGGAGAGACCCAGTACTTC.

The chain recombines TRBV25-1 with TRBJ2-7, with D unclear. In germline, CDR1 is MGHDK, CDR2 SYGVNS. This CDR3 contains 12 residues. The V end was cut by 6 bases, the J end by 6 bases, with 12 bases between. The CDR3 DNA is TGTGCCAGCAGCGAAGGCATATCCGAGCAGTACTTC. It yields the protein CASSEGISEQYF.

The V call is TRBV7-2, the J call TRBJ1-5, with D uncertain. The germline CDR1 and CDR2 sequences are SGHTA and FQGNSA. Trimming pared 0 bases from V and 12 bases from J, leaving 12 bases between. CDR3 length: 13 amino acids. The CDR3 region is CASSLALWQDQHF. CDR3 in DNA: TGTGCCAGCAGCTTAGCATTGTGGCAGGACCAGCATTTT.

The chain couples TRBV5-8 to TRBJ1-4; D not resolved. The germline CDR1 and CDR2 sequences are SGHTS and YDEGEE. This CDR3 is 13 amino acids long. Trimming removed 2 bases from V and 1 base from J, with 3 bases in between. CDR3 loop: CASSFQTNEKLFF. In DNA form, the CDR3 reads TGTGCCAGCAGCTTTCAAACTAATGAAAAACTGTTTTTT.

The CDR3 loop is CASRNRASSGNTIYF. DNA of the CDR3: TGTGCCAGCAGGAACAGAGCCAGCTCTGGAAACACCATATATTTT. The chain combines TRBV6-1 with TRBJ1-3, with D hard to call. The CDR3 consists of 15 residues. The germline V gene has CDR1 MNHNS and CDR2 SASEGT. V was cut by 6 bases and J by 0 bases, with 12 bases left in between.

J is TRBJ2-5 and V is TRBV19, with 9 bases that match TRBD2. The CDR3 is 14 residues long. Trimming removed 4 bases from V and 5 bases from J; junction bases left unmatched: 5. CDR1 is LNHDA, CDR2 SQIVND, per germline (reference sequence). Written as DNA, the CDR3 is TGTGCCAGTAGTAGGGGACTAGCCCCCGAGACCCAGTACTTC. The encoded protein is CASSRGLAPETQYF.

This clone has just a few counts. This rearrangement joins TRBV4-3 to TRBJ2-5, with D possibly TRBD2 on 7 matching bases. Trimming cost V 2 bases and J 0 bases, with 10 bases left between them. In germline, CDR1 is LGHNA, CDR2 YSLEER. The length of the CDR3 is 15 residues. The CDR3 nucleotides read TGCGCCAGCAGCCAATGGGAGGGGGACCAAGAGACCCAGTACTTC. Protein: CASSQWEGDQETQYF.

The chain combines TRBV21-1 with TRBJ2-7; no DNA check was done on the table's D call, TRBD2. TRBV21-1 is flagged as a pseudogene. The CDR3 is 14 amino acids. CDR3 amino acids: CASSKSPATYEQYF. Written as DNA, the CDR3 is TGTGCCAGCAGCAAAAGCCCCGCCACCTACGAGCAGTACTTC.

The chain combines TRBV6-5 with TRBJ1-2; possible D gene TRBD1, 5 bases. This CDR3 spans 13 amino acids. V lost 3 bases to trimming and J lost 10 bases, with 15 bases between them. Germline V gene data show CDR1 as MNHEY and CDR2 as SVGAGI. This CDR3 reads CASSYGAGRDYTF. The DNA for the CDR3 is TGTGCCAGCAGTTATGGGGCAGGGCGAGACTACACCTTC.